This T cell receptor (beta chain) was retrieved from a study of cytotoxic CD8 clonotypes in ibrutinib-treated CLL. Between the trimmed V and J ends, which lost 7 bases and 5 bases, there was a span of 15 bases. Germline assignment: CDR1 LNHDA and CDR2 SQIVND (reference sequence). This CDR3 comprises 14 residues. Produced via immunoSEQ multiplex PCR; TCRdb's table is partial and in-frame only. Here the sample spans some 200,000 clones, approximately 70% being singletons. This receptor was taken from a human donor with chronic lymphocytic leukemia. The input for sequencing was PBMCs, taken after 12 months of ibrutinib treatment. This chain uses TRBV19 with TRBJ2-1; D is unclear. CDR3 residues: CASKPTTRHNEQFF. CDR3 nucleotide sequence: TGTGCCAGTAAACCAACTACCCGTCACAATGAGCAGTTCTTC.